This T cell receptor (beta chain) was documented in a study of radiotherapy plus CTLA-4 blockade in lung cancer. Trimming left V 6 bases short and J 2 bases short, with 13 bases between. From germline, CDR1 is MNHEY and CDR2 SVGAGI. This CDR3 spans 14 amino acids. Generated by immunoSEQ multiplex PCR, the TCRdb table keeps only in-frame clones and is missing some. The data show around 72,000 clones, around 80% seen once. This clonotype was obtained from a human donor with non-small cell lung cancer who had a complete response to radiotherapy plus ipilimumab. The chain is built from TRBV6-5 and TRBJ1-2; D is possibly TRBD1 (6 bases). The input for sequencing was peripheral blood, taken from a patient treated with radiotherapy plus ipilimumab. The CDR3 nucleotides read TGTGCCAGCAGATTGACAGGACTGAACTATGGCTACACCTTC. It specifies CASRLTGLNYGYTF.